Listed below are T cell receptor beta chains from one sample, sequenced in a study of blood T cells in healthy people across ages. TCRdb independently ran MiXCR on the 5' RACE reads; one entry per CDR3 protein. The sample lists just under 550,000 distinct CDR3 sequences; about 25% were seen once. These data were also reused for a study on T cells of mothers and their children.

Input material: blood. The receptor source for this set is a boy aged 5-17 years in good health. Each CDR3 is given with its conserved first and last residue. Each record gives: V gene, J gene, D gene, clone size, CDR3 protein, CDR3 DNA. The D gene is left open where the match is weak. Not every row has a clone size; where given, it reads once, few, many or a size class.

V: TRBV7-2
J: TRBJ2-5
D: TRBD2
size: NA
CDR3: CASSLRLAQETQYF
DNA: TGTGCCAGCAGCTTGCGACTAGCGCAAGAGACCCAGTACTTC

V: TRBV6-5
J: TRBJ2-5
D: NA
size: many
CDR3: CASSYSNNREETQYF
DNA: TGTGCCAGCAGTTACTCGAATAACAGGGAAGAGACCCAGTACTTC

V: TRBV27
J: TRBJ2-7
D: TRBD2
size: few
CDR3: CASSLSSGGSYEQYF
DNA: TGTGCCAGCAGTTTGTCTAGCGGGGGCTCCTACGAGCAGTACTTC

V: TRBV7-2
J: TRBJ2-7
D: TRBD2
size: few
CDR3: CASSLAKRDYEQYF
DNA: TGTGCCAGCAGCTTAGCGAAGCGGGACTACGAGCAGTACTTC

V: TRBV6-6
J: TRBJ1-4
D: NA
size: few
CDR3: CASSLIHATNEKLFF
DNA: TGTGCCAGCAGTCTTATTCACGCAACTAATGAAAAACTGTTTTTT

V: TRBV12-3/TRBV12-4
J: TRBJ2-7
D: TRBD2
size: NA
CDR3: CASSFGPSGSSYEQYF
DNA: TGTGCCAGCAGTTTCGGGCCAAGCGGGAGCTCCTACGAGCAGTACTTC

V: TRBV7-8
J: TRBJ2-7
D: NA
size: NA
CDR3: CASSLVGRSEQYF
DNA: TGTGCCAGCAGCTTAGTCGGGCGGTCCGAGCAGTACTTC

V: TRBV6-2/TRBV6-3
J: TRBJ2-7
D: TRBD2
size: few
CDR3: CASSKGAGGIYEQYF
DNA: TGTGCCAGCAGTAAAGGCGCGGGGGGGATCTACGAGCAGTACTTC

V: TRBV7-8
J: TRBJ2-3
D: NA
size: few
CDR3: CASSLEGGPYTDTQYF
DNA: TGTGCCAGCAGCCTAGAAGGGGGACCGTACACAGATACGCAGTATTTT

V: TRBV10-3
J: TRBJ2-1
D: TRBD2
size: NA
CDR3: CAISELGAGDNEQFF
DNA: TGTGCCATCAGTGAGTTAGGAGCGGGGGACAATGAGCAGTTCTTC

V: TRBV18
J: TRBJ1-2
D: TRBD1
size: NA
CDR3: CASSPGQANSYGYTF
DNA: TGTGCCAGCTCACCGGGACAGGCCAACTCCTATGGCTACACCTTC

V: TRBV10-2
J: TRBJ2-5
D: NA
size: many
CDR3: CASSELPNNWAQETQYF
DNA: TGCGCCAGCAGTGAGCTACCAAATAACTGGGCCCAAGAGACCCAGTACTTC

V: TRBV25-1
J: TRBJ2-2
D: NA
size: few
CDR3: CASSEFLALNTGELFF
DNA: TGTGCCAGCAGTGAATTCTTAGCCCTGAACACCGGGGAGCTGTTTTTT

V: TRBV10-3
J: TRBJ2-1
D: TRBD2
size: NA
CDR3: CATALAGEPYNEQFF
DNA: TGTGCCACCGCATTAGCGGGAGAACCCTACAATGAGCAGTTCTTC

V: TRBV20-1
J: TRBJ1-3
D: NA
size: NA
CDR3: CSARTQGWRNTIYF
DNA: TGCAGTGCTAGAACCCAGGGGTGGAGAAACACCATATATTTT

V: TRBV7-2
J: TRBJ1-5
D: NA
size: few
CDR3: CASSLGQGNNQPQHF
DNA: TGTGCCAGCAGCTTAGGGCAGGGAAACAATCAGCCCCAGCATTTT

V: TRBV9
J: TRBJ2-1
D: NA
size: NA
CDR3: CASSVEGRSYNEQFF
DNA: TGTGCCAGCAGCGTAGAGGGCAGGAGTTACAATGAGCAGTTCTTC

V: TRBV4-1
J: TRBJ2-7
D: NA
size: NA
CDR3: CASSQEGFSYEQYF
DNA: TGCGCCAGCAGCCAAGAAGGATTCTCCTACGAGCAGTACTTC

V: TRBV3-1
J: TRBJ2-2
D: NA
size: many
CDR3: CASSQGPGELFF
DNA: TGTGCCAGCAGCCAAGGACCCGGGGAGCTGTTTTTT

V: TRBV7-8
J: TRBJ1-3
D: TRBD1
size: NA
CDR3: CASSLGQLGNTIYF
DNA: TGTGCCAGCAGCTTGGGACAGCTTGGAAACACCATATATTTT

V: TRBV7-9
J: TRBJ2-1
D: NA
size: NA
CDR3: CASSSRVAPDEQFF
DNA: TGTGCCAGCAGCTCGAGGGTGGCACCCGATGAGCAGTTCTTC

V: TRBV28
J: TRBJ1-4
D: NA
size: many
CDR3: CASSSLTRAFNEKLFF
DNA: TGTGCCAGCAGTTCCCTCACCAGGGCCTTTAATGAAAAACTGTTTTTT

V: TRBV12-3/TRBV12-4
J: TRBJ2-4
D: TRBD1
size: many
CDR3: CASRVRTGGSMNIQYF
DNA: TGTGCCAGCAGGGTTCGGACAGGGGGCTCCATGAACATTCAGTACTTC

V: TRBV6-1
J: TRBJ2-7
D: TRBD2
size: few
CDR3: CASSRRSGRAGGYEQYF
DNA: TGTGCCAGCAGTCGACGCTCAGGGCGCGCGGGGGGTTACGAGCAGTACTTC

V: TRBV5-1
J: TRBJ1-2
D: NA
size: NA
CDR3: CASSDSRGYGYTF
DNA: TGCGCCAGCAGCGACAGCAGGGGATATGGCTACACCTTC

V: TRBV15
J: TRBJ2-7
D: NA
size: NA
CDR3: CATSSRDGHSYEQYF
DNA: TGTGCCACCAGCTCCCGGGACGGACACTCCTACGAGCAGTACTTC

V: TRBV12-3/TRBV12-4
J: TRBJ2-7
D: TRBD2
size: NA
CDR3: CASSLAGLAVSYERYF
DNA: TGTGCCAGCAGTTTAGCTGGACTAGCGGTTTCCTACGAGCGGTACTTC

V: TRBV3-1
J: TRBJ2-4
D: NA
size: few
CDR3: CASSQGYEISKNIQYF
DNA: TGTGCCAGCAGCCAGGGATATGAAATTTCCAAAAACATTCAGTACTTC

V: TRBV4-1
J: TRBJ2-5
D: TRBD2
size: few
CDR3: CASSSPTSGQETQYF
DNA: TGCGCCAGCAGCTCCCCGACTAGCGGCCAAGAGACCCAGTACTTC

V: TRBV18
J: TRBJ2-7
D: TRBD1
size: NA
CDR3: CASSFNRDRGYEQYF
DNA: TGTGCCAGCTCATTTAATCGGGACAGAGGCTACGAGCAGTACTTC

V: TRBV5-6
J: TRBJ1-1
D: NA
size: few
CDR3: CASENRDLGISGLNTEAFF
DNA: TGTGCCAGCGAAAACAGAGATCTCGGGATCTCGGGATTGAACACTGAAGCTTTCTTT

V: TRBV20-1
J: TRBJ2-7
D: TRBD1
size: NA
CDR3: CCARDRDRGLDEQYF
DNA: TGCTGTGCTAGAGATAGGGACAGGGGGCTGGACGAGCAGTACTTC

V: TRBV7-3
J: TRBJ2-5
D: TRBD2
size: few
CDR3: CASSLGSSGGVETQYF
DNA: TGTGCCAGCAGCTTAGGCTCTAGCGGGGGCGTAGAGACCCAGTACTTC

V: TRBV2
J: TRBJ2-5
D: NA
size: NA
CDR3: CASRVDRYQETQYF
DNA: TGTGCCAGCAGGGTAGACAGGTACCAAGAGACCCAGTACTTC

V: TRBV28
J: TRBJ2-1
D: TRBD2
size: few
CDR3: CASSSPSGRAWDEQFF
DNA: TGTGCCAGCAGTTCTCCTAGCGGGAGGGCCTGGGATGAGCAGTTCTTC

V: TRBV20-1
J: TRBJ1-1
D: TRBD1
size: NA
CDR3: CSANRQGGLNTEAFF
DNA: TGCAGTGCTAACCGACAGGGAGGTTTGAACACTGAAGCTTTCTTT

V: TRBV27
J: TRBJ2-7
D: TRBD2
size: NA
CDR3: CASSLSTSGISYEQYF
DNA: TGTGCCAGCAGTTTATCTACTAGCGGGATCTCCTACGAGCAGTACTTC

V: TRBV3-1
J: TRBJ2-2
D: NA
size: NA
CDR3: CASSQDIRGSGELFF
DNA: TGTGCCAGCAGCCAAGATATCAGGGGATCCGGGGAGCTGTTTTTT

V: TRBV6-5
J: TRBJ2-7
D: NA
size: few
CDR3: CASHGAPYEQYF
DNA: TGTGCCAGCCACGGGGCCCCATACGAGCAGTACTTC

V: TRBV7-2
J: TRBJ2-7
D: TRBD2
size: few
CDR3: CASSQLAGLSYEQYF
DNA: TGTGCCAGCAGCCAATTAGCGGGGCTTTCCTACGAGCAGTACTTC

V: TRBV7-9
J: TRBJ1-1
D: NA
size: NA
CDR3: CASSSPPQGHTEAFF
DNA: TGTGCCAGCAGCTCCCCTCCACAGGGACACACTGAAGCTTTCTTT

V: TRBV4-3
J: TRBJ1-6
D: NA
size: few
CDR3: CASSQDRHNNSPLHF
DNA: TGCGCCAGCAGCCAAGATCGACACAATAATTCACCCCTCCACTTT

V: TRBV15
J: TRBJ2-2
D: NA
size: few
CDR3: CATSSTMGGPHNTGELFF
DNA: TGTGCCACCAGCAGCACTATGGGTGGTCCTCACAACACCGGGGAGCTGTTTTTT